At least ten counts were recorded for the clone carrying this TCR beta chain. An end of the junction does not agree with germline; a read error may underlie this. The CDR3 spans 13 residues. Germline V CDR1 and CDR2: SGHRS, YFSETQ. This entry comes from a study of T cells after yellow fever vaccination. TCRdb itself ran the 5' RACE reads through MiXCR, one entry per CDR3 protein. The sample shows 450,000 to 550,000 distinct CDR3 sequences, less than 25% of them seen only once. Sequenced here: PBMCs, sampled about 20 days after the first yellow fever vaccination. This receptor was identified in a man younger than 30 who received the YFV17D yellow fever vaccine. The chain uses TRBV5-1 and TRBJ2-3; D uncertain. CDR3 loop: CASSLASTDTQYF. CDR3 in DNA: TGTGCCAGCAGCTTAGCTAGCACAGATACGCAGTATTTT.